One sample yielded the 8 T cell receptor beta chains listed below, sequenced in a study of OX40 agonist ivuxolimab in advanced cancers. The assay was immunoSEQ multiplex PCR, and TCRdb's table has in-frame clones only and misses some. The data hold 100,000 to 150,000 clones, with under 95% observed a single time. Sequences were derived from CD4+ or CD8+ T cells sorted from blood, sampled in a trial of the OX40 agonist ivuxolimab. The receptors derive from an adult with an advanced solid tumor such as melanoma, head and neck, liver or kidney cancer.

V gene TRBV5-5 combines with J gene TRBJ1-1; TRBD1 might be the D (5 bases). The CDR3 runs to 13 residues. CDR1 SGHKS and CDR2 YYEKEE come from the germline V gene (reference sequence). The V end was cut by 2 bases, the J end by 3 bases, with 8 bases between. The CDR3 DNA reads TGTGCCAGCAGCTTCACAGGAGACACTGAAGCTTTCTTT. Translation: CASSFTGDTEAFF.

The CDR3 DNA follows: TGTGCCAGCAGTCATCCGGGACAGGAAGCTTTCTTT. The encoded protein is CASSHPGQEAFF. This rearrangement joins TRBV6-6 to TRBJ1-1; 7 positions agree with TRBD1. CDR3 size: 12 residues. J lost 8 bases, V lost 5 bases, and 5 bases had no gene match. CDR1 and CDR2 from the germline V gene are MNHNY and SVGAGI (reference sequence).

The V gene is TRBV5-5, the J gene TRBJ1-1; the D is unclear. This CDR3 region has 13 residues. Deletions cut 0 bases from V and 4 bases from J, with 7 bases between. Looked up from germline, CDR1 is SGHKS and CDR2 is YYEKEE (reference sequence). CDR3 residues: CASSLETGTEAFF. The DNA of the CDR3 is TGTGCCAGCAGCTTGGAGACGGGCACTGAAGCTTTCTTT. Variable domain in full (rest from reference TRBV5-5 and TRBJ1-1): DAGVTQSPTHLIKTRGQQVTLRCSPISGHKSVSWYQQVLGQGPQFIFQYYEKEERGRGNFPDRFSARQFPNYSSELNVNALLLGDSALYLCASSLETGTEAFFGQGTRLTVV.

This chain joins TRBV4-1 and TRBJ2-3, with TRBD2 matching 8 bases. The V segment lost 2 bases and the J segment 2 bases; nucleotides outside the gene matches: 12. CDR1 MGHRA and CDR2 YSYEKL come from the germline V gene. This CDR3 is 18 amino acids long. The CDR3 loop reads CASSQPYLRGGDTDTQYF. Written as DNA, the CDR3 is TGCGCCAGCAGCCAACCCTACCTCCGGGGGGGAGACACAGATACGCAGTATTTT.

This clone was seen just once. CDR3 region: CASSLDSLVSYNEQFF. The CDR3 region has the DNA TGTGCCAGCAGTTTAGATTCCCTAGTCTCCTACAATGAGCAGTTCTTC. The rearrangement uses TRBV27 and TRBJ2-1, with D hard to call. Germline CDR1 MNHEY, CDR2 SMNVEV (reference sequence). The CDR3 has 16 amino acids. The V gene lost 2 bases and the J gene lost 0 bases, with 11 bases spanning the gap.

The chain recombines TRBV27 with TRBJ2-7, with D tentatively TRBD1 (6 bases). Trimming pared 4 bases from V and 2 bases from J, leaving 12 bases between. In germline, CDR1 is MNHEY, CDR2 SMNVEV (reference sequence). The length of the CDR3 is 14 residues. CDR3 region: CASSSPTGPYEQYF. The CDR3 DNA sequence: TGTGCCAGCAGTTCTCCGACAGGACCCTACGAGCAGTACTTC.

Only one count was recorded for this clone. The gene calls are TRBV5-5 and TRBJ2-1; the match to TRBD2 covers 15 bases. The germline V gene has CDR1 SGHKS and CDR2 YYEKEE (reference sequence). J was trimmed by 12 bases and V by 2 bases; bases with no gene match: 6. There are 15 residues in the CDR3. The chain's CDR3 is CASSFGLAGGLGQFF. Here the CDR3 DNA reads TGTGCCAGCAGCTTCGGACTAGCGGGAGGGCTTGGGCAGTTCTTC.

V is TRBV10-1 and J is TRBJ2-1; possibly TRBD2 for D (6 bases). Trimming took 3 bases from V and 0 from J, leaving 12 bases between them. Germline CDR1 and CDR2: WNHNN and SYGVQD (reference sequence). The CDR3 spans 16 residues. This CDR3 is CASSDPSGGSYNEQFF. CDR3 coding DNA: TGCGCCAGCAGTGACCCCTCCGGGGGCTCCTACAATGAGCAGTTCTTC.